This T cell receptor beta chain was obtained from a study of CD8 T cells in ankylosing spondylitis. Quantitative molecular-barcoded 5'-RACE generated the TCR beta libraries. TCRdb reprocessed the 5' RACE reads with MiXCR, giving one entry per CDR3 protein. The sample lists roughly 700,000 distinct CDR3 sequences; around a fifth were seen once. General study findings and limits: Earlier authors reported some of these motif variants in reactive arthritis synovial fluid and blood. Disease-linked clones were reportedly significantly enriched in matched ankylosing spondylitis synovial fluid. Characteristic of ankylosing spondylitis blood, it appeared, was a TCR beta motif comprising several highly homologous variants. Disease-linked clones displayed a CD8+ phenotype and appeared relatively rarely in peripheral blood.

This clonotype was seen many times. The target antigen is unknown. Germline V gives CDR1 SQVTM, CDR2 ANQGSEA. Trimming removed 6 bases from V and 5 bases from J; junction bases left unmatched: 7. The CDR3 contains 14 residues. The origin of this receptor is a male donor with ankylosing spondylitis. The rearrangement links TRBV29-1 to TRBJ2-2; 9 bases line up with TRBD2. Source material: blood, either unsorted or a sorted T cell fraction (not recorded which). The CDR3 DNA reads TGCAGCGTAAGGGGCCTAGCGGGGACCGGGGAGCTGTTTTTT. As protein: CSVRGLAGTGELFF.